This is a list of T cell receptor beta chains from one sample in a study of T cells in Graves' hyperthyroidism and ophthalmopathy. TCRdb reprocessed the multiplex PCR reads with MiXCR, giving one entry per CDR3 protein. Among 500,000 to 600,000 distinct CDR3 sequences listed, around 50% were seen once. The sequencing sample was made of peripheral blood or thyroid tissue (not recorded which). These receptors were taken from an adult woman with Graves' disease, either hyperthyroidism or ophthalmopathy (not recorded which). Both conserved end residues are part of each CDR3. A D gene is named only where the DNA matches it firmly. Clone sizes are given selectively: once, few, many, or a class where the clone is expanded.

J	size	D	V	CDR3	DNA
TRBJ1-1	few	-	TRBV10-1	CASTLTGEDTEAFF	TGCGCCAGCACCTTGACAGGAGAAGACACTGAAGCTTTCTTT
TRBJ1-5	-	TRBD1	TRBV20-1	CSAYDREGQPRHF	TGCAGTGCTTACGACAGGGAGGGTCAGCCCCGGCATTTT
TRBJ1-3	-	-	TRBV9	CASSSQGFGNTIYF	TGTGCCAGCAGTTCACAGGGATTTGGAAACACCATATATTTT
TRBJ1-4	many	TRBD1	TRBV2	CASTRDRGGHNEKLFF	TGTGCCAGCACCCGAGACCGAGGGGGCCATAATGAAAAACTGTTTTTT
TRBJ2-2	-	-	TRBV24-1	CATSDLPLEGGLPGELFF	TGTGCCACCAGTGACCTTCCGTTAGAGGGTGGTTTACCCGGGGAGCTGTTTTTT
TRBJ2-1	once	-	TRBV24-1	CATSAAGYNEQFF	TGTGCCACCAGTGCGGCAGGATACAATGAGCAGTTCTTC
TRBJ1-6	many	TRBD1	TRBV6-5	CASSKTGAGNSPLHF	TGTGCCAGCAGTAAGACAGGGGCGGGTAATTCACCCCTCCACTTT
TRBJ1-1	many	-	TRBV6-5	CASSYSGRVNTEAFF	TGTGCCAGCAGTTACTCGGGCAGGGTGAACACTGAAGCTTTCTTT
TRBJ1-2	many	-	TRBV7-3	CASSPGADYGYTF	TGTGCCAGCAGCCCAGGGGCGGACTATGGCTACACCTTC
TRBJ1-2	-	-	TRBV11-1	CASSLVQGSGLYGDTF	TGTGCCAGCAGCTTGGTCCAGGGGTCGGGACTCTATGGCGACACCTTC
TRBJ1-2	few	-	TRBV12-3/TRBV12-4	CATNQFRQDFGRGYTF	TGTGCCACCAATCAATTCAGACAGGATTTTGGTCGTGGCTACACCTTC
TRBJ1-6	-	TRBD1	TRBV18	CASSPQAGGDSPLHF	TGTGCCAGCTCACCCCAGGCAGGGGGCGATTCACCCCTCCACTTT
TRBJ2-5	-	-	TRBV29-1	CSGGETQYF	TGCAGCGGGGGAGAGACCCAGTACTTC
TRBJ2-5	-	TRBD2	TRBV10-3	CAIRSGGETQYF	TGTGCCATCAGGTCGGGGGGGGAGACCCAGTACTTC
TRBJ2-5	many	-	TRBV29-1	CSVNIQETQYF	TGCAGCGTTAACATCCAAGAGACCCAGTACTTC
TRBJ1-1	many	TRBD1	TRBV2	CASGAYGTGNTEAFF	TGTGCCAGCGGGGCGTATGGGACAGGGAACACTGAAGCTTTCTTT
TRBJ2-7	-	TRBD1	TRBV10-3	CAIRGTGPDEQYF	TGTGCCATCAGAGGGACAGGGCCGGACGAGCAGTACTTC
TRBJ1-3	-	-	TRBV28	CASSSRLLSGNTIYF	TGTGCCAGCAGTTCCAGGCTTCTCTCTGGAAACACCATATATTTT
TRBJ1-5	few	TRBD1	TRBV2	CASKPTGRQPQHF	TGTGCCAGCAAACCGACAGGGCGTCAGCCCCAGCATTTT
TRBJ1-1	many	-	TRBV7-3	CASSPGHQSTEAFF	TGTGCCAGCAGCCCCGGACACCAAAGCACTGAAGCTTTCTTT
TRBJ1-5	few	-	TRBV6-5	CASSRTRTAIESNQPQHF	TGTGCCAGCAGTCGAACCAGGACAGCCATTGAGAGCAATCAGCCCCAGCATTTT